The T cell receptor beta chain under discussion was sequenced for a study of blood T cells in healthy people across ages. Per-sample PBMC isolation yielded at least 6 million cells. Every sample gave at least 5 micrograms of total RNA when it was extracted. Trimming at V came to 2 bases and at J to 13 bases, leaving 6 bases not matched to a gene. The CDR3 spans 14 residues. CDR1 SGHKS and CDR2 YYEKEE come from the germline V gene (reference sequence). Primers used in a second PCR of roughly 6 to 11 cycles were a sample-barcoded 5' primer and a J-beta primer mix. A tag from a template-switch adaptor with 12 random nucleotides marked each cDNA molecule. Individual samples furnished no less than 2.5 million CDR3-containing paired-end reads apiece. Each CDR3 protein is one row after TCRdb ran MiXCR on the 5' RACE reads. The table has 2 million or so distinct CDR3 sequences, around half seen once.

Sequences were obtained from blood. The receptor was isolated from a woman in her 40s in good health. The J gene is TRBJ2-3, the V gene TRBV5-5, with 14 bases matching TRBD2. The CDR3 DNA sequence: TGTGCCAGCAGCTTAGGGACTAGCGGGAGCCGTGAGTATTTT. Translation: CASSLGTSGSREYF.